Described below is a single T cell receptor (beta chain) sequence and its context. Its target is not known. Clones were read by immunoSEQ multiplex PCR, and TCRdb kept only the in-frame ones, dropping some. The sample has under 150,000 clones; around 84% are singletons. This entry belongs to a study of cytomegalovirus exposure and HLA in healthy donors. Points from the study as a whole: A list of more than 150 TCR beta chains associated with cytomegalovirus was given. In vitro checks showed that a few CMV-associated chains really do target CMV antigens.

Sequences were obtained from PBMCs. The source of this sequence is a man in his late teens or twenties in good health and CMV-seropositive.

CDR3 sequence reads: CASSAERLNYEQYF. The CDR3 region has the DNA TGTGCCAGCAGTGCGGAGCGCCTGAACTACGAGCAGTACTTC. The V and J genes are TRBV6-1 and TRBJ2-7; D is ambiguous. From germline, CDR1 is MNHNS and CDR2 SASEGT. The V gene lost 4 bases and the J gene lost 3 bases, with 13 bases spanning the gap. The CDR3 has 14 amino acids.